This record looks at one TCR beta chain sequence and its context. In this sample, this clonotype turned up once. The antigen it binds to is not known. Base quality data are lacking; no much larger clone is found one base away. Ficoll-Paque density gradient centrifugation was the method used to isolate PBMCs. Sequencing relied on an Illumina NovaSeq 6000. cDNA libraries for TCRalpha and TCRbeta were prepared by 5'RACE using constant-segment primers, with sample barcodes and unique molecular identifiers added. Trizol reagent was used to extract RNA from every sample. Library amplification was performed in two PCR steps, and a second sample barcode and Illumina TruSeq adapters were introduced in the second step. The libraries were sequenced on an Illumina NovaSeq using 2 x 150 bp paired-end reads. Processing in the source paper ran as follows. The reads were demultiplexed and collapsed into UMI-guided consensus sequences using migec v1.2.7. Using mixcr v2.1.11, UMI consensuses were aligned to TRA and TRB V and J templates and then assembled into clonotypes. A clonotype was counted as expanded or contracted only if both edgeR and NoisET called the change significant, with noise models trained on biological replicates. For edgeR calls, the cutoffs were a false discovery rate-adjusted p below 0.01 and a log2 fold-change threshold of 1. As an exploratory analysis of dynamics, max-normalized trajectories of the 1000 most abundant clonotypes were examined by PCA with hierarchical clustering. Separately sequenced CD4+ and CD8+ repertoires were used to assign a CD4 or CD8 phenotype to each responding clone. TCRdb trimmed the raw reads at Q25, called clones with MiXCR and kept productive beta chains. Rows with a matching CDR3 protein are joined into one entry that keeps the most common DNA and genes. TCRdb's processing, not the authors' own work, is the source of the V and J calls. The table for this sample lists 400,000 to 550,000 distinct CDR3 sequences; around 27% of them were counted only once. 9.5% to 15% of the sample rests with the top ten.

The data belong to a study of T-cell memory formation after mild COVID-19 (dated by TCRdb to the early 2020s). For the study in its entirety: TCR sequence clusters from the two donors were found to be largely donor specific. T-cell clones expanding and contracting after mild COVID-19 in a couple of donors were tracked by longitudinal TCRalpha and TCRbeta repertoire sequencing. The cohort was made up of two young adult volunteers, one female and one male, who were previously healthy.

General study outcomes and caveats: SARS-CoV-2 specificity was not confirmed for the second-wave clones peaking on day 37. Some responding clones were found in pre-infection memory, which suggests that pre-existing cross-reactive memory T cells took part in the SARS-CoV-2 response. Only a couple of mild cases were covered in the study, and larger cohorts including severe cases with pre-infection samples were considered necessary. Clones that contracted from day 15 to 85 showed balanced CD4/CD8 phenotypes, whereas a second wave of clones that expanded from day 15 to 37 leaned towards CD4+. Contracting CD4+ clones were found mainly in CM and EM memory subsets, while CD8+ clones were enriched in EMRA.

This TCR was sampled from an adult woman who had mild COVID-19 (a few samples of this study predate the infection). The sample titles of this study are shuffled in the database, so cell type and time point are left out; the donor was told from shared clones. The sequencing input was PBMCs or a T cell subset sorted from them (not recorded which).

The sequenced DNA is TGCGCCAGCAGCCAAGAGGCCACGGATCAGCCCCAGCATTTT. The translation is CASSQEATDQPQHF. This chain is built from TRBV4-3 and TRBJ1-5, with the D gene uncertain. The CDR3 contains 14 residues, cysteine and phenylalanine counted. Only the CDR3 part of the read is kept: 42 bases, read in frame from the first base. CDR1 and CDR2, per the germline V gene, are LGHNA and YSLEER. V lost 0 bases and J lost 5 bases; the stretch between them is 8 bases long.